One and the same sample provided the 25 T cell receptor beta chains below, sequenced in a study of blood T cell repertoires in COVID-19. Method: immunoSEQ multiplex PCR; TCRdb's copy keeps in-frame clones and lacks some. The repertoire holds roughly 250,000 clones, with 84% as singletons. The sequenced sample was peripheral blood. The receptors come from a person in their 70s with COVID-19, enrolled during active disease.

The rearrangement joins TRBV12-5 to TRBJ1-1, with D maybe TRBD1 (6 bases). Germline V gene lookup returns CDR1 LGHNT and CDR2 FRNRAP. V was shortened by 3 bases and J by 1 base, with 18 bases between the two germline ends. The CDR3 is 17 residues long. CDR3 region: CASGFGVNGQTNTEAFF. The CDR3 bases are TGTGCTAGTGGTTTTGGGGTGAATGGACAGACGAACACTGAAGCTTTCTTT. The full variable domain, its missing parts supplied by reference TRBV12-5 and TRBJ1-1, is DARVTQTPRHKVTEMGQEVTMRCQPILGHNTVFWYRQTMMQGLELLAYFRNRAPLDDSGMPKDRFSAEMPDATLATLKIQPSEPRDSAVYFCASGFGVNGQTNTEAFFGQGTRLTVV.

V gene TRBV11-3 combines with J gene TRBJ1-1, with TRBD1 identical over 9 bases. With V trimmed by 5 bases and J by 8 bases, 6 bases remained unmatched. Germline CDR1 reads SGHNT; CDR2 reads YENEEA. The CDR3 covers 13 residues. CDR3: CASSKTGGGEAFF. The CDR3 coding sequence is TGTGCCAGCAGCAAAACAGGGGGCGGCGAAGCTTTCTTT. Combining the CDR3 with reference TRBV11-3 and TRBJ1-1 gives the whole variable domain EAGVVQSPRYKIIEKKQPVAFWCNPISGHNTLYWYLQNLGQGPELLIRYENEEAVDDSQLPKDRFSAERLKGVDSTLKIQPAELGDSAVYLCASSKTGGGEAFFGQGTRLTVV.

The chain's CDR3 is CAWRLAASYNEQFF. CDR3 DNA sequence: TGTGCCTGGAGGCTAGCGGCCTCCTACAATGAGCAGTTCTTC. The gene calls are TRBV30 and TRBJ2-1; 7 bases are a match to TRBD2. CDR1 and CDR2 (germline): GTSNPN, SVGIG (reference sequence). V dropped 3 bases and J dropped 0; count of bases not matched to a gene: 2. This CDR3 contains 14 residues. Together with reference TRBV30 and TRBJ2-1, the CDR3 gives the full variable domain: SQTIHQWPATLVQPVGSPLSLECTVEGTSNPNLYWYRQAAGRGLQLLFYSVGIGQISSEVPQNLSASRPQDRQFILSSKKLLLSDSGFYLCAWRLAASYNEQFFGPGTRLTVL.

To note about this clone: The junction departs from the called germline gene at one end, perhaps through a read error. The chain joins TRBV6-2 or TRBV6-3 to TRBJ2-7, with 9 nucleotides matching TRBD1. Looked up from germline, CDR1 is MNHEY and CDR2 is SVGEGT. The CDR3 has 14 residues. The CDR3 here is CTSSFGQGLYEQYF. The CDR3 DNA is TGTACCAGCAGTTTTGGACAGGGGCTCTACGAGCAGTACTTC.

The CDR3 reads CAASRDTLYGYTF. CDR3 coding DNA: TGTGCCGCCTCCCGGGACACACTCTATGGCTACACCTTC. This chain uses TRBV28 with TRBJ1-2; the D gene is possibly TRBD1 (6 bases). Germline CDR1 and CDR2: MDHEN and SYDVKM. V shed 11 bases and J shed 4 bases, with 17 bases lying between them. The CDR3 runs to 13 residues.

The chain combines TRBV5-1 with TRBJ2-5; 8 nucleotides match TRBD1. V lost 4 bases and J lost 5; bases outside the gene matches: 13. The CDR3 spans 16 residues. CDR1 is SGHRS, CDR2 YFSETQ, per germline. Here the CDR3 reads CASSAVRQGYSETQYF. In DNA, the CDR3 is TGCGCCAGCAGCGCGGTTAGACAGGGGTATTCGGAGACCCAGTACTTC.

J is TRBJ2-7 and V is TRBV10-3; 8 bases are a match to TRBD2. Germline loops: CDR1 ENHRY, CDR2 SYGVKD. The V and J ends lost 6 bases and 3 bases, in that order; junction bases with no gene match: 4. The CDR3 sequence is 13 residues long. CDR3 loop: CAIRGLDVYEQYF. In nucleotides, the CDR3 is TGTGCCATCAGGGGACTAGACGTCTACGAGCAGTACTTC.

In this sample, this clone turned up many times. This rearrangement joins TRBV5-8 to TRBJ2-7, with D possibly matching TRBD2 (6 bases). The CDR3 spans 15 residues. The V gene's germline CDR1 is SGHTS and CDR2 YDEGEE. The V and J ends lost 5 bases and 3 bases respectively, with 18 bases between them. The CDR3 region is CASRPGTATHYEQYF. For the CDR3, the DNA is TGTGCCAGCAGACCTGGGACTGCCACTCACTACGAGCAGTACTTC.

The chain joins TRBV6-5 to TRBJ1-5, with D perhaps TRBD1 (5 bases). Trimming removed 6 bases at V and 0 bases at J, with 12 bases between. CDR1 and CDR2 from the germline V gene are MNHEY and SVGAGI. This CDR3 region has 15 residues. The CDR3 is CASRPGLNSNQPQHF. For the CDR3, the DNA is TGTGCCAGCAGACCGGGACTGAATAGCAATCAGCCCCAGCATTTT.

A few counts support this clone. The chain uses TRBV7-2 and TRBJ1-6, with unresolved D. CDR3 length: 13 residues. The germline V gene has CDR1 SGHTA and CDR2 FQGNSA. V lost 5 bases and J 8 bases, leaving 10 bases between the germline ends. The CDR3 DNA is TGTGCCAGCAGCGAACGTCCAGATTCACCCCTCCACTTT. Protein: CASSERPDSPLHF.

CDR3 sequence (DNA): TGTGCCAGCAGCTTAGTTTCAGTTCGGGACAGGCTATTCGGAAACACCATATATTTT. Translating it yields CASSLVSVRDRLFGNTIYF. J is TRBJ1-3 and V is TRBV11-3, with TRBD1 matching over 8 bases. This CDR3 region has 19 residues. With V trimmed by 1 base and J by 4 bases, 15 bases remained unmatched. Germline CDR1 reads SGHNT; CDR2 reads YENEEA.

This clone was counted between two and nine times. The rearrangement links TRBV11-2 to TRBJ2-1; 9 positions agree with TRBD1. The CDR3 extends over 14 amino acids. V lost 5 bases, J lost 7 bases, and 6 bases stayed unmatched. The germline gives CDR1 SGHAT, CDR2 FQNNGV. CDR3 amino acids: CASSRTGARNEQFF. CDR3 nucleotide sequence: TGTGCCAGCAGCCGGACAGGGGCGCGGAATGAGCAGTTCTTC.

The chain is built from TRBV4-3 and TRBJ2-1; TRBD2 is a possible D gene (6 bases). There are 13 residues in the CDR3. The germline gives CDR1 LGHNA, CDR2 YSLEER. The V end lost 3 bases, the J end lost 7 bases, and 10 bases lay between the germline ends. CDR3 region: CASSQGLRNEQFF. DNA of the CDR3: TGCGCCAGCAGCCAGGGACTTAGGAATGAGCAGTTCTTC.

This chain uses TRBV28 with TRBJ2-7; weak D call: TRBD2 (6 bases). The V and J ends lost 5 bases and 2 bases respectively, with 10 bases between them. CDR1 and CDR2 from the germline V gene are MDHEN and SYDVKM. The CDR3 length is 13 residues. Here the CDR3 DNA reads TGTGCCAGCAGTGGGGCGGGAACCTACGAGCAGTACTTC. As protein: CASSGAGTYEQYF.

This rearrangement joins TRBV5-1 to TRBJ1-4, with 8 nucleotides matching TRBD1. This CDR3 contains 15 residues. The V and J ends lost 4 bases and 2 bases, in that order; junction bases with no gene match: 4. CDR1 and CDR2 (germline): SGHRS, YFSETQ. The chain's CDR3 is CASSLTGGTNEKLFF. CDR3 nucleotide sequence: TGCGCCAGCAGCCTTACAGGGGGGACTAATGAAAAACTGTTTTTT.

In this sample, this clone turned up once. This chain uses TRBV7-9 with TRBJ1-6; 7 bases match TRBD1. This CDR3 region has 14 residues. After removal of 5 bases from V and 7 bases from J, the junction contained 5 bases not matched to a gene. CDR1 is SEHNR, CDR2 FQNEAQ, per germline (reference sequence). The CDR3 sequence: CASSPDRINSPLHF. DNA of the CDR3: TGTGCCAGCAGCCCGGACAGGATAAATTCACCCCTCCACTTT.

The V call is TRBV9, the J call TRBJ2-3; unclear D gene. Germline loops: CDR1 SGDLS, CDR2 YYNGEE. CDR3 length equals 14 residues. Trimming removed 1 base from V and 0 bases from J, with 6 bases in between. Written as DNA, the CDR3 is TGTGCCAGCAGCGTAACTGCTAGCACAGATACGCAGTATTTT. Its translation: CASSVTASTDTQYF. Drawing the rest from reference TRBV9 and TRBJ2-3, the complete variable domain is DSGVTQTPKHLITATGQRVTLRCSPRSGDLSVYWYQQSLDQGLQFLIQYYNGEERAKGNILERFSAQQFPDLHSELNLSSLELGDSALYFCASSVTASTDTQYFGPGTRLTVL.

The chain links TRBV19 to TRBJ2-3; TRBD2 matches 7 bases. The CDR3 loop spans 17 amino acids. Germline V gene lookup returns CDR1 LNHDA and CDR2 SQIVND (reference sequence). Trimming at V came to 6 bases and at J to 6 bases, leaving 18 bases not matched to a gene. The CDR3 region is CASSPLRGGSLADTQYF. CDR3 in DNA: TGTGCCAGTAGCCCCCTCCGCGGCGGGAGTTTGGCGGATACGCAGTATTTT.

The rearrangement joins TRBV6-5 to TRBJ2-5, with 8 positions matching TRBD2. This CDR3 comprises 15 residues. Per germline, CDR1 MNHEY and CDR2 SVGAGI. Germline trimming cut 7 bases from V and 5 bases from J; bases unmatched to any gene: 12. The CDR3 DNA follows: TGTGCCAGCAATCCCCTCGGGGGGGCGCGGGAGACCCAGTACTTC. Residues: CASNPLGGARETQYF.

J is TRBJ2-7 and V is TRBV7-2; 10 bases fit TRBD2. Losses at the gene ends were 4 bases for V and 3 bases for J; bases not matched to a gene: 12. Germline V CDR1 and CDR2: SGHTA, FQGNSA. The CDR3 sequence is 17 residues long. CDR3 in DNA: TGTGCCAGCAGCTCCCGGACTAGCGGAGTGGGGTACTACGAGCAGTACTTC. Translated, it gives CASSSRTSGVGYYEQYF.

This clone has just one count. This chain links TRBV12-3 or TRBV12-4 with TRBJ2-7, with D tentatively TRBD2 (6 bases). This CDR3 has 13 residues. Trimming cost V 11 bases and J 5 bases, with 19 bases left between them. CDR3 in DNA: TGTGCCGCGCTTCGTCAGGGCGGGGACGAGCAGTACTTC. It yields the protein CAALRQGGDEQYF.

This chain links TRBV6-2 or TRBV6-3 with TRBJ2-5; no clear D gene. CDR3 length equals 14 residues. The V and J ends lost 0 bases and 4 bases respectively, with 9 bases between them. Germline V lookup: CDR1 MNHEY, CDR2 SVGEGT. CDR3 loop: CASSYSFQSETQYF. DNA for the CDR3: TGTGCCAGCAGTTACTCATTCCAGTCAGAGACCCAGTACTTC.

The genes are TRBV6-5 and TRBJ1-6; 9 bases are shared with TRBD1. The CDR3 has 15 amino acids. The germline V gene encodes CDR1 MNHEY and CDR2 SVGAGI. V was clipped by 6 bases and J by 9 bases; unmatched bases: 9. This chain's CDR3 is CASRATGGFSSPLHF. The CDR3 nucleotides are TGTGCCAGCAGGGCAACAGGGGGCTTTAGTTCACCCCTCCACTTT.

The rearrangement links TRBV5-5 to TRBJ2-5; a possible D gene is TRBD1 (6 bases). This CDR3 has 15 residues. V dropped 2 bases and J dropped 4 bases, with 15 bases sitting between them. Per the germline V gene, CDR1 is SGHKS and CDR2 is YYEKEE (reference sequence). The CDR3: CASSLTGTPGETQYF. The CDR3 region has the DNA TGTGCCAGCAGCTTAACCGGGACACCGGGAGAGACCCAGTACTTC.

This chain joins TRBV25-1 and TRBJ1-1, with D perhaps matching TRBD1 (5 bases). CDR1 and CDR2 from the germline V gene are MGHDK and SYGVNS. V shed 4 bases and J shed 6 bases, with 12 bases lying between them. The CDR3 runs 13 residues. The DNA for the CDR3 is TGTGCCAGCAGTGCCGGAAGGGGCGCTGAAGCTTTCTTT. Amino acid sequence: CASSAGRGAEAFF.